The 5 T cell receptor beta chains below were found in one sample sequenced in a study of blood T cell repertoires in COVID-19. This table comes from immunoSEQ multiplex PCR, and its TCRdb copy is limited to in-frame clones, with some not included. The table records around 170,000 clones, 86% of them present only once. The specimen was peripheral blood. The receptors here all came from a woman in her 30s with active or convalescent COVID-19.

The J gene is TRBJ2-5, the V gene TRBV10-3; no definite D call. With 0 bases removed from V and 5 bases from J, the gap between germline ends came to 10 bases. The CDR3 has 14 amino acids. Per germline, CDR1 ENHRY and CDR2 SYGVKD. CDR3 sequence reads: CAISESRSRETQYF. Here the CDR3 DNA reads TGTGCCATCAGTGAGTCTAGGAGCCGGGAGACCCAGTACTTC.

This clone was observed a handful of times. The chain joins TRBV10-1 to TRBJ2-7; 9 positions match TRBD2. Germline CDR1 reads WNHNN; CDR2 reads SYGVQD (reference sequence). This CDR3 is built from 15 residues. The J segment lost 4 bases and the V segment lost 0 bases, leaving 4 bases of the junction unmatched. CDR3 protein: CASSESFAGGYEQYF. The DNA for the CDR3 is TGCGCCAGCAGTGAGTCGTTCGCGGGAGGGTACGAGCAGTACTTC.

This chain uses TRBV27 with TRBJ1-2; D not resolved. V was pared by 6 bases and J by 4 bases, with 15 bases between. Germline V gives CDR1 MNHEY, CDR2 SMNVEV (reference sequence). The length of the CDR3 is 14 residues. The CDR3 nucleotides read TGTGCCAGCAGAAAGAACAGCGGTGGCTATGGCTACACCTTC. Translated, it gives CASRKNSGGYGYTF.

The chain recombines TRBV4-1 with TRBJ2-2, with 8 positions matching TRBD2. Germline V gene sequence: CDR1 MGHRA, CDR2 YSYEKL. This CDR3 has 17 residues. With 2 bases clipped from V and 2 bases from J, the junction kept 7 bases outside the gene matches. CDR3 sequence reads: CASSQRTGGANTGELFF. The CDR3 region has the DNA TGCGCCAGCAGCCAAAGGACCGGGGGGGCTAACACCGGGGAGCTGTTTTTT.

This sequence joins TRBV7-9 and TRBJ1-2; 10 nucleotides match TRBD1. The CDR3 consists of 15 residues. Germline loops: CDR1 SEHNR, CDR2 FQNEAQ (reference sequence). The V gene end was trimmed by 5 bases and the J gene end by 7 bases; junction bases not matched to a gene: 10. CDR3 protein: CASSLTTGGGRGYTF. The CDR3 nucleotides are TGTGCCAGCAGCCTAACGACAGGGGGCGGTCGTGGCTACACCTTC.